These T cell receptor beta chains were read from a single sample in a study of blood T cell repertoires in COVID-19. TCRdb keeps only in-frame clones here, not all; method: immunoSEQ multiplex PCR. The table lists 98,000 or so clones, roughly four fifths of them singletons, with approximately 4.1% in the top ten. Sample: peripheral blood. These receptors all stem from a woman in her 70s with acute or convalescent COVID-19. The CDR3 runs from the conserved cysteine through the conserved F or W. The D gene is left open where the match is weak. A clone size is listed for some rows: how often the clone was seen (once, few, many), or a class if it is expanded.

J: TRBJ1-2; size: few; V: TRBV10-3; D: TRBD1; DNA: TGTGCCATCAGGTATCAGGGGGCCAGTGGCTACACCTTC; CDR3: CAIRYQGASGYTF
J: TRBJ1-6; size: .; V: TRBV5-1; D: TRBD1; DNA: TGCGCCAGCAGCCCCGGGACAGCTAATAATTCACCCCTCCACTTT; CDR3: CASSPGTANNSPLHF
J: TRBJ2-7; size: .; V: TRBV4-1; D: .; DNA: TGCGCCAGCAGCCAAGACAGGGGTCAAGGGCAGTACTTC; CDR3: CASSQDRGQGQYF
J: TRBJ1-5; size: .; V: TRBV23-1; D: TRBD1; DNA: TGCGCCAGCACCTCTCCGGGACAGGGGGCTTGCAATCAGCCCCAGCATTTT; CDR3: CASTSPGQGACNQPQHF
J: TRBJ2-1; size: .; V: TRBV24-1; D: TRBD1; DNA: TGTGCCACCAGTGACACCCCCGCGGGACAGGGGCGTGCTGAGCAGTTCTTC; CDR3: CATSDTPAGQGRAEQFF
J: TRBJ1-5; size: .; V: TRBV3-1/TRBV3-2; D: .; DNA: TGTGCCAGCAGCCAAGACAGGGGACGTCAGCCCCAGCATTTT; CDR3: CASSQDRGRQPQHF
J: TRBJ2-7; size: .; V: TRBV6-2/TRBV6-3; D: TRBD2; DNA: TGTGCCAGCAGCCTCGGGGGGGAGCAGTACTTC; CDR3: CASSLGGEQYF
J: TRBJ2-7; size: .; V: TRBV3-1/TRBV3-2; D: TRBD1; DNA: TGTGCCAGCAGCCAAGGAGGGGGCGCCCACGAGCAGTACTTC; CDR3: CASSQGGGAHEQYF
J: TRBJ2-5; size: .; V: TRBV20-1; D: TRBD1; DNA: TGCAGCTTACAGGGGAAACAGACCCAGTACTTC; CDR3: CSLQGKQTQYF
J: TRBJ2-1; size: .; V: TRBV5-6; D: .; DNA: TGTGCCAGCAGCTTATCACAGTATAACGGGGAAAATGAGCAGTTCTTC; CDR3: CASSLSQYNGENEQFF
J: TRBJ1-5; size: .; V: TRBV28; D: .; DNA: TGTGCCAGCAGTGGGAGCTACAATCAGCCCCAGCATTTT; CDR3: CASSGSYNQPQHF
J: TRBJ1-5; size: .; V: TRBV4-1; D: TRBD1; DNA: TGCGCCAGCAGCCAAGGACAGGGACTCAATCAGCCCCAGCATTTT; CDR3: CASSQGQGLNQPQHF
J: TRBJ1-5; size: .; V: TRBV4-1; D: .; DNA: TGCGCCAGCAGCCCTTACGCAGGGAGGGATCAGCCCCAGCATTTT; CDR3: CASSPYAGRDQPQHF
J: TRBJ1-6; size: .; V: TRBV7-3; D: .; DNA: TGTGCCAGCAGCTTAAGCCCTGACCGGAGGAGTAATTCACCCCTCCACTTT; CDR3: CASSLSPDRRSNSPLHF
J: TRBJ1-1; size: .; V: TRBV5-4; D: .; DNA: TGTGCCAGCTCCCTGGACAGTTTGAACACTGAAGCTTTCTTT; CDR3: CASSLDSLNTEAFF
J: TRBJ1-2; size: once; V: TRBV7-6; D: TRBD1; DNA: TGTGCCAGCAGCTTAGAAACAGGGGCCTCAGCTAACTATGGCTACACCTTC; CDR3: CASSLETGASANYGYTF
J: TRBJ2-1; size: .; V: TRBV4-3; D: TRBD1; DNA: TGCGCCAGCAGCCAAGATATCAGGGGGTGGGATGAGCAGTTCTTC; CDR3: CASSQDIRGWDEQFF
J: TRBJ2-1; size: .; V: TRBV13; D: .; DNA: TGTGCCAGCAGCTTAATGAGGTCTGCGTCCTACAATGAGCAGTTCTTC; CDR3: CASSLMRSASYNEQFF
J: TRBJ2-2; size: .; V: TRBV27; D: TRBD1; DNA: TGTGCCAGCAGTGCGGGACAGGGGTACACCGGGGAGCTGTTTTTT; CDR3: CASSAGQGYTGELFF
J: TRBJ1-4; size: .; V: TRBV5-1; D: .; DNA: TGCGCCAGCAGCTTGGGGAGGGTAGATTTTGAAAAACTGTTTTTT; CDR3: CASSLGRVDFEKLFF
J: TRBJ1-6; size: .; V: TRBV6-6; D: TRBD1; DNA: TGTGCCAGCAGTCCAACTCTCTCAACAGGGGATAATTCACCCCTCCACTTT; CDR3: CASSPTLSTGDNSPLHF
J: TRBJ2-1; size: .; V: TRBV10-3; D: TRBD2; DNA: TGTGCCATCAGTGAGTCGGGACTAGCGGGGATCTACAATGAGCAGTTCTTC; CDR3: CAISESGLAGIYNEQFF
J: TRBJ2-1; size: .; V: TRBV7-9; D: .; DNA: TGTGCCAGCAGCTTTTCTTCCGAGACAGTGCAGTTCTTC; CDR3: CASSFSSETVQFF
J: TRBJ1-2; size: .; V: TRBV4-3; D: TRBD1; DNA: TGCGCCAGCAGCAGTTGGGGACAGGCGGCTGACTATGGCTACACCTTC; CDR3: CASSSWGQAADYGYTF
J: TRBJ1-1; size: .; V: TRBV6-5; D: .; DNA: TGTGCCAGCAGTTACCAACAGGGCAGAACTGAAGCTTTCTTT; CDR3: CASSYQQGRTEAFF
J: TRBJ2-7; size: few; V: TRBV4-1; D: TRBD1; DNA: TGCGCCAGCAGCCAAACCGGGACAGGGGTCCGAGGGGAGCAGTACTTC; CDR3: CASSQTGTGVRGEQYF
J: TRBJ2-3; size: few; V: TRBV25-1; D: TRBD1; DNA: TGTGCCAGCAGCGCCAAGACAGGGAGAAGAGATACGCAGTATTTT; CDR3: CASSAKTGRRDTQYF
J: TRBJ1-1; size: .; V: TRBV21-1; D: .; DNA: TGTGCCAGCAGCGCCCTAAGTCCAGGGGATGAAGCTTTCTTT; CDR3: CASSALSPGDEAFF
J: TRBJ1-4; size: .; V: TRBV28; D: TRBD1; DNA: TGTGCCAGCAGTGGATACAGGGGGCGCATTGGCGATGAAAAACTGTTTTTT; CDR3: CASSGYRGRIGDEKLFF
J: TRBJ2-2; size: .; V: TRBV10-3; D: TRBD1; DNA: TGTGCCATCCCCGCCGATACAGGGGCGCGCCTGACCGGGGAGCTGTTTTTT; CDR3: CAIPADTGARLTGELFF
J: TRBJ2-5; size: once; V: TRBV28; D: TRBD2; DNA: TGTGCCAGCAGTCCGCAGGGACTAGATCGGGAGACCCAGTACTTC; CDR3: CASSPQGLDRETQYF
J: TRBJ1-1; size: .; V: TRBV2; D: .; DNA: TGTGCCAGCAGTCTGGGGGGGAACACTGAAGCTTTCTTT; CDR3: CASSLGGNTEAFF
J: TRBJ1-3; size: .; V: TRBV7-2; D: .; DNA: TGTGCCAGCAGCTTAGACAGTACCGTCTCTGGAAACACCATATATTTT; CDR3: CASSLDSTVSGNTIYF
J: TRBJ2-7; size: .; V: TRBV9; D: .; DNA: TGTGCCAGCTCTCAGGGTACAACCAACTACGAGCAGTACTTC; CDR3: CASSQGTTNYEQYF
J: TRBJ1-1; size: .; V: TRBV5-4; D: TRBD1; DNA: TGTGCCAGCAGCTCGGGGGACAGGGTCGGCACTGAAGCTTTCTTT; CDR3: CASSSGDRVGTEAFF
J: TRBJ2-2; size: .; V: TRBV7-7; D: TRBD2; DNA: TGTGCCAGCAGCCCCCACCGGACTAGCGGGAGGGCCCGGTCGAACACCGGGGAGCTGTTTTTT; CDR3: CASSPHRTSGRARSNTGELFF